Presented here are 12 T cell receptor beta chains from one specimen sequenced in a study of cytomegalovirus exposure and HLA in healthy donors. Clones were read by immunoSEQ multiplex PCR, and TCRdb kept only the in-frame ones, dropping some. The table lists roughly 350,000 clones, 86% of them singletons. The sequenced sample was PBMCs. These receptors were obtained from a woman in her late teens or twenties in good health and CMV-seronegative.

V gene TRBV9 combines with J gene TRBJ1-4; D gene unclear. Per germline, CDR1 SGDLS and CDR2 YYNGEE. The CDR3 length is 15 residues. V was trimmed by 4 bases and J by 2 bases, leaving 12 bases between them. The CDR3 nucleotides read TGTGCCAGCAGCCCCTCCGGGTTTACTAATGAAAAACTGTTTTTT. Protein product: CASSPSGFTNEKLFF. Drawing the rest from reference TRBV9 and TRBJ1-4, the complete variable domain is DSGVTQTPKHLITATGQRVTLRCSPRSGDLSVYWYQQSLDQGLQFLIQYYNGEERAKGNILERFSAQQFPDLHSELNLSSLELGDSALYFCASSPSGFTNEKLFFGSGTQLSVL.

V is TRBV7-9 and J is TRBJ2-7, with 7 nucleotides matching TRBD2. Germline loops: CDR1 SEHNR, CDR2 FQNEAQ (reference sequence). The CDR3 runs 16 residues. After removal of 1 base from V and 7 bases from J, the junction contained 13 bases not matched to a gene. The CDR3 DNA sequence: TGTGCCAGCAGCTTAGTCGGTAGCGGGTGGCGAAGGGAGCAGTACTTC. Translating it yields CASSLVGSGWRREQYF.

In the case of this clone: Other DNA sequences from this sample encode an identical CDR3 as well. CDR3 in amino acids: CASSLAGGYNEQFF. The CDR3 DNA sequence: TGTGCCAGCAGCTTAGCGGGAGGCTACAATGAGCAGTTCTTC. This chain connects TRBV11-3 to TRBJ2-1; 7 bases are shared with TRBD2. With 1 base clipped from V and 3 bases from J, the junction kept 0 bases outside the gene matches. Germline CDR1 is SGHNT and CDR2 is YENEEA. This CDR3 has 14 residues. Full variable domain (rest looked up from reference TRBV11-3 and TRBJ2-1): EAGVVQSPRYKIIEKKQPVAFWCNPISGHNTLYWYLQNLGQGPELLIRYENEEAVDDSQLPKDRFSAERLKGVDSTLKIQPAELGDSAVYLCASSLAGGYNEQFFGPGTRLTVL.

This chain uses TRBV9 with TRBJ2-7, with D perhaps TRBD1 (6 bases). Germline-derived CDR1 and CDR2 are SGDLS and YYNGEE. The CDR3 runs to 15 residues. Trimming shortened V by 0 bases and J by 3 bases, and 13 bases separated the two germline ends. Here the CDR3 reads CASSVAMGQSYEQYF. CDR3 DNA sequence: TGTGCCAGCAGCGTAGCTATGGGACAAAGCTACGAGCAGTACTTC.

This clone showed up just once. This sequence joins TRBV5-1 and TRBJ2-5; D remains ambiguous. The germline V and J ends were trimmed by 1 base and 5 bases, with 9 bases remaining between them. Germline CDR1 is SGHRS and CDR2 is YFSETQ. This CDR3 comprises 13 residues. CDR3 protein: CASSLSARETQYF. In DNA, the CDR3 is TGCGCCAGCAGCTTGTCCGCTCGGGAGACCCAGTACTTC.

This clone appeared many times. The chain joins TRBV30 to TRBJ1-4, with 7 bases lining up with TRBD1. The V segment lost 1 base and the J segment 7 bases; nucleotides outside the gene matches: 9. Germline V gives CDR1 GTSNPN, CDR2 SVGIG (reference sequence). The CDR3 runs to 15 residues. The CDR3: CAWSERGLEVEKLFF. The CDR3 DNA follows: TGTGCCTGGAGTGAGAGGGGGCTAGAGGTTGAAAAACTGTTTTTT. Full variable domain (rest looked up from reference TRBV30 and TRBJ1-4): SQTIHQWPATLVQPVGSPLSLECTVEGTSNPNLYWYRQAAGRGLQLLFYSVGIGQISSEVPQNLSASRPQDRQFILSSKKLLLSDSGFYLCAWSERGLEVEKLFFGSGTQLSVL.

The rearrangement joins TRBV2 to TRBJ2-1, with 11 nucleotides matching TRBD2. Germline V lookup: CDR1 SNHLY, CDR2 FYNNEI. This CDR3 is 15 amino acids long. J was trimmed by 6 bases and V by 4 bases; bases with no gene match: 5. CDR3 in DNA: TGTGCCAGCAGTGCCGGGACTAGCGGCTTCAATGAGCAGTTCTTC. This codes for CASSAGTSGFNEQFF. Full variable domain (rest looked up from reference TRBV2 and TRBJ2-1): EPEVTQTPSHQVTQMGQEVILRCVPISNHLYFYWYRQILGQKVEFLVSFYNNEISEKSEIFDDQFSVERPDGSNFTLKIRSTKLEDSAMYFCASSAGTSGFNEQFFGPGTRLTVL.

The chain recombines TRBV27 with TRBJ1-1, with 11 bases that match TRBD1. Trimming cost V 0 bases and J 0 bases; bases outside gene matches: 6. Germline V gives CDR1 MNHEY, CDR2 SMNVEV (reference sequence). The CDR3 loop spans 18 amino acids. CDR3 in amino acids: CASSLSGQGVSMNTEAFF. Here the CDR3 DNA reads TGTGCCAGCAGTTTATCGGGACAGGGGGTTTCCATGAACACTGAAGCTTTCTTT.

The rearrangement joins TRBV7-3 to TRBJ2-1; 7 bases agree with TRBD1. After removal of 6 bases from V and 7 bases from J, the junction contained 9 bases not matched to a gene. CDR1 is SGHTA, CDR2 FQGTGA, per germline. The CDR3 consists of 14 residues. The CDR3 DNA sequence: TGTGCCAGCAGTCGACAGGGTGTGGGGAATGAGCAGTTCTTC. Protein product: CASSRQGVGNEQFF.

The rearrangement links TRBV5-1 to TRBJ2-1; TRBD2 matches 7 bases. Germline V gene lookup returns CDR1 SGHRS and CDR2 YFSETQ. V gave up 4 bases and J gave up 4 bases; unmatched junction bases: 11. The CDR3 loop spans 16 amino acids. CDR3: CASSPSGAGVYNEQFF. The CDR3 DNA is TGCGCCAGCAGCCCCTCGGGTGCGGGAGTGTACAATGAGCAGTTCTTC.

V usage is TRBV5-1 and J usage is TRBJ2-2, with 7 bases fitting TRBD1. The CDR3 runs 15 residues. Looked up from germline, CDR1 is SGHRS and CDR2 is YFSETQ. The V and J ends lost 5 bases and 6 bases, in that order; junction bases with no gene match: 10. The CDR3 DNA reads TGCGCCAGCAGACAAACCGGGACAGCTGCCGGGGAGCTGTTTTTT. It translates to CASRQTGTAAGELFF.

This clone showed up just a few times. The rearrangement links TRBV11-2 to TRBJ1-2; 9 nucleotides align to TRBD1. J gave up 5 bases and V 6 bases, and 7 bases lay outside the gene matches. This CDR3 is 14 amino acids long. CDR1 is SGHAT, CDR2 FQNNGV, per germline. The CDR3 bases are TGTGCCAGCAGTCCCGGGACAGGGTTTTATGGCTACACCTTC. As protein: CASSPGTGFYGYTF.